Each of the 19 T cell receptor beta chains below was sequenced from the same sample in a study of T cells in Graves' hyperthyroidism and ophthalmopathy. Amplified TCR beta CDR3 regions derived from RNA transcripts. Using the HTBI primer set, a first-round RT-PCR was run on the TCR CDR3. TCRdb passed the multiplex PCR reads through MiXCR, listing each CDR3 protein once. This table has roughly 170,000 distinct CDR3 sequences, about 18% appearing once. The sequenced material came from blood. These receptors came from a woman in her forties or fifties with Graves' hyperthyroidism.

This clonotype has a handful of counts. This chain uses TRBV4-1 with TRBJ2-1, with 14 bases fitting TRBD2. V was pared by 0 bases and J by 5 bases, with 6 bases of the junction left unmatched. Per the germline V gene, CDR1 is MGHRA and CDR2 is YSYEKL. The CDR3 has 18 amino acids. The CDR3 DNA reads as TGCGCCAGCAGCCAAGATGGGCCGGGACTAGCGGGGGACAATGAGCAGTTCTTC. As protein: CASSQDGPGLAGDNEQFF.

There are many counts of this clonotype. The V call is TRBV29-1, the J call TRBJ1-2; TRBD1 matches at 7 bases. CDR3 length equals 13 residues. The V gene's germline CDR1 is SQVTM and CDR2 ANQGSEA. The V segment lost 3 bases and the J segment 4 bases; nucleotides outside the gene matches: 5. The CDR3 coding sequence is TGCAGCGTTGAGGACGGGACAGTCTATGGCTACACCTTC. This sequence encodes CSVEDGTVYGYTF.

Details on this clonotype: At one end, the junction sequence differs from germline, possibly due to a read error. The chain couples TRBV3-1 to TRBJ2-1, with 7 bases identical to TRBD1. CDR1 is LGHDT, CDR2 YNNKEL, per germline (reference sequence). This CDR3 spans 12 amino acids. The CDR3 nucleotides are TGTGCCAGCGGCCAAGTAGGGGGCCAGCAGTTCTTC. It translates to CASGQVGGQQFF.

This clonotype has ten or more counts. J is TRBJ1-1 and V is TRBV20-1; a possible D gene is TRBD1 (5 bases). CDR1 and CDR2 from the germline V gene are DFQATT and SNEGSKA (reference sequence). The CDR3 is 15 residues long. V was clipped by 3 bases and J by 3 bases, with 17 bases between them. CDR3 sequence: CSARGLPLRDTEAFF. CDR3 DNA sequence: TGCAGTGCTAGGGGACTGCCCCTAAGGGACACTGAAGCTTTCTTT.

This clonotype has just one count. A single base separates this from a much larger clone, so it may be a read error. CDR3: CASSLRTGATTEELFF. CDR3 in DNA: TGCGCCAGCAGCCTCCGGACAGGGGCTACCACCGAGGAGCTGTTTTTT. V is TRBV5-1 and J is TRBJ2-2; TRBD1 matches 9 bases. Germline V CDR1 and CDR2: SGHRS, YFSETQ. The CDR3 length is 16 residues.

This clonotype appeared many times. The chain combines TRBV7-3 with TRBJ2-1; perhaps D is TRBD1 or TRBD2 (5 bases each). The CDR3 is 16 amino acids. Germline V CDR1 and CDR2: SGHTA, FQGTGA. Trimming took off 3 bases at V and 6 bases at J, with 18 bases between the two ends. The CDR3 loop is CASSFGQGKGPNEQFF. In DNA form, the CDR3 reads TGTGCCAGCAGCTTCGGGCAGGGAAAGGGACCCAATGAGCAGTTCTTC.

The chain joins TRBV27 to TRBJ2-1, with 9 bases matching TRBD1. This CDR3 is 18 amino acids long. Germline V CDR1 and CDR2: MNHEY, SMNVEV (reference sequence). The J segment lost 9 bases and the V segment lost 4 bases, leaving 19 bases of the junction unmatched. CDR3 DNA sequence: TGTGCCAGCAGTTCCTCTACCCTCAACCGGGACAGGGCCGGTGAGCAGTTCTTC. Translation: CASSSSTLNRDRAGEQFF.

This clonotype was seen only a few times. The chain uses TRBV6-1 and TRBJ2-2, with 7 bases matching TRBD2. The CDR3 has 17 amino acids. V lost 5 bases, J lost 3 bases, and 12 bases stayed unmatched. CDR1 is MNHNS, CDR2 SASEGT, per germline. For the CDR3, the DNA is TGTGCCAGCAGTCCCCTCTTGGCGGGGGTTCACACCGGGGAGCTGTTTTTT. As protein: CASSPLLAGVHTGELFF.

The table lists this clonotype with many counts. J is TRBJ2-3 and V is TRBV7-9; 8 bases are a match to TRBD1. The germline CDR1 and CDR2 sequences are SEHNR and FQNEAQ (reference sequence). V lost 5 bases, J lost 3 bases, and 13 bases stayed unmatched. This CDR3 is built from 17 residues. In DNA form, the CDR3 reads TGTGCCAGCAGCGCGAATTTCCAGGGGGCGCCGACAGATACGCAGTATTTT. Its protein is CASSANFQGAPTDTQYF. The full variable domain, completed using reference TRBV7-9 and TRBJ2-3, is DTGVSQNPRHKITKRGQNVTFRCDPISEHNRLYWYRQTLGQGPEFLTYFQNEAQLEKSRLLSDRFSAERPKGSFSTLEIQRTEQGDSAMYLCASSANFQGAPTDTQYFGPGTRLTVL.

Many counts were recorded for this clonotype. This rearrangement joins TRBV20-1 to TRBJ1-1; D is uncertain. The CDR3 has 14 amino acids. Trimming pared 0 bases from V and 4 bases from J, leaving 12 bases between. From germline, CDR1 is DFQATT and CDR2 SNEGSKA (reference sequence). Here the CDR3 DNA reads TGCAGTGCTAGAGAAGGCGGTTCTATCACTGAAGCTTTCTTT. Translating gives CSAREGGSITEAFF.

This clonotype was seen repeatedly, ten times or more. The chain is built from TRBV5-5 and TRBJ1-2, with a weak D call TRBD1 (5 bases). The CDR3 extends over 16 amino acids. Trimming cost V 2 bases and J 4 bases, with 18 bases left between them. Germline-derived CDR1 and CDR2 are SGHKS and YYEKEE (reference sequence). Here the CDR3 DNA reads TGTGCCAGCAGCTTTGGATCGGCAGGGTTGGGCTATGGCTACACCTTC. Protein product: CASSFGSAGLGYGYTF.

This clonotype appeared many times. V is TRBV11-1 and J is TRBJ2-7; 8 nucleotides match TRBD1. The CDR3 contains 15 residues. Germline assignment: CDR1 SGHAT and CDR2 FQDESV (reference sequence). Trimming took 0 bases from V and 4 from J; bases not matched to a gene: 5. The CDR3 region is CASSLAGTGPYEQYF. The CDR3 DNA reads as TGTGCCAGCAGCTTAGCAGGGACAGGACCATACGAGCAGTACTTC. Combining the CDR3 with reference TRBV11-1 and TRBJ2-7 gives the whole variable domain EAEVAQSPRYKITEKSQAVAFWCDPISGHATLYWYRQILGQGPELLVQFQDESVVDDSQLPKDRFSAERLKGVDSTLKIQPAELGDSAMYLCASSLAGTGPYEQYFGPGTRLTVT.

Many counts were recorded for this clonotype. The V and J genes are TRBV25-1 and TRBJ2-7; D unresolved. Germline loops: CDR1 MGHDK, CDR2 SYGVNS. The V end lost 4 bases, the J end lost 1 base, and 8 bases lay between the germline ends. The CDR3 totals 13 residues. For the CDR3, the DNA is TGTGCCAGCAGTGCCCTCCGATCCTACGAGCAGTACTTC. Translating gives CASSALRSYEQYF.

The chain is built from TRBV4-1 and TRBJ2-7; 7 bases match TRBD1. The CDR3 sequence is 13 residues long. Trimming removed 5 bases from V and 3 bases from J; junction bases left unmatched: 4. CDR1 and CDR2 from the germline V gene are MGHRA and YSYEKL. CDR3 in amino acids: CASSVYRGYEQYF. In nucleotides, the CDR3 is TGCGCCAGCAGCGTATACAGGGGCTACGAGCAGTACTTC.

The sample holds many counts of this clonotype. In nucleotides, the CDR3 is TGCAGTGCAACGGGGGGCGCGGGGGATCAGCCCCAGCATTTT. Residues: CSATGGAGDQPQHF. This rearrangement joins TRBV20-1 to TRBJ1-5; possibly TRBD1 for D (6 bases). Trimming removed 6 bases at V and 5 bases at J, with 17 bases between. The CDR3 spans 14 residues. Germline V gene lookup returns CDR1 DFQATT and CDR2 SNEGSKA (reference sequence).

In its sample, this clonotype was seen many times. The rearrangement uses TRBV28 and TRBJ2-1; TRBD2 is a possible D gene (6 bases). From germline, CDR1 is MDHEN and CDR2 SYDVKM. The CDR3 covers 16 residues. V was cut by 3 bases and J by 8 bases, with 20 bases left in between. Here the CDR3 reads CASSLPLSRGTDEQFF. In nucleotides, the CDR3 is TGTGCCAGCAGTTTGCCCTTGTCGCGGGGTACTGATGAGCAGTTCTTC.

Written as DNA, the CDR3 is TGTGCCAGCAGCGAATCGTTCTTAACGGGAGAAGCTTTCTTT. This codes for CASSESFLTGEAFF. The J gene is TRBJ1-1, the V gene TRBV6-1; unclear D gene. CDR1 and CDR2 (germline): MNHNS, SASEGT. V lost 6 bases and J 8 bases, leaving 19 bases between the germline ends. CDR3 length: 14 residues.

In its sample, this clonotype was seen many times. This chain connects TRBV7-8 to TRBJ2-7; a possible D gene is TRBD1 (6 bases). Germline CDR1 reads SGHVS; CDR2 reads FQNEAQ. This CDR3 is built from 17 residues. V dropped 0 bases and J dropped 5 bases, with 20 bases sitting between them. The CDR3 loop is CASSLAPGRQGSDEQYF. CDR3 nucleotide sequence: TGTGCCAGCAGCTTAGCCCCGGGCCGGCAGGGGAGCGACGAGCAGTACTTC. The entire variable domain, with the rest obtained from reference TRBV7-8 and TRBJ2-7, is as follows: GAGVSQSPRYKVAKRGQDVALRCDPISGHVSLFWYQQALGQGPEFLTYFQNEAQLDKSGLPSDRFFAERPEGSVSTLKIQRTQQEDSAVYLCASSLAPGRQGSDEQYFGPGTRLTVT.

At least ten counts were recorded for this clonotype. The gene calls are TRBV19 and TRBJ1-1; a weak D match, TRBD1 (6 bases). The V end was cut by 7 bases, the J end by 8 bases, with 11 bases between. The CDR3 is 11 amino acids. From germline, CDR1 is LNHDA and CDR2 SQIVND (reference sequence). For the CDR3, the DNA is TGTGCCAGTATGAGGACAGCGGAAGCTTTCTTT. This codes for CASMRTAEAFF.